The rows below give T cell receptor beta chains drawn from one sample of a study of identical twins. TCRdb fed the 5' RACE reads into MiXCR, producing one record per CDR3 protein. The sample lists some 690,000 distinct CDR3 sequences, around 21% occurring once. The sample also formed part of further work on T cells expressing NK-cell markers.

Sequences were obtained from PBMCs. The receptors here all came from a woman in her late teens or twenties in good health. CDR3s include the opening cysteine and the closing phenylalanine or tryptophan. Each record gives: D gene, J gene, V gene, clone size, CDR3 DNA, CDR3 protein. The D gene is left open where the match is weak. Not all rows give a size; the values are once, few, many and, for expanded clones, a class.

D: TRBD2
J: TRBJ2-2
V: TRBV6-2/TRBV6-3
size: -
DNA: TGTGCCAGCAGTTACCGGGGGCTAGCGGGACCCGGGGAGCTGTTTTTT
CDR3: CASSYRGLAGPGELFF

D: TRBD1
J: TRBJ2-2
V: TRBV20-1
size: -
DNA: TGCAGTGCCCCCCGGACAGGGGGCGCATCCGGGGAGCTGTTTTTT
CDR3: CSAPRTGGASGELFF

D: -
J: TRBJ2-7
V: TRBV10-3
size: few
DNA: TGTGCCATCAGTGAGCTTGCGGATCTCGCCTACGAGCAGTACTTC
CDR3: CAISELADLAYEQYF

D: -
J: TRBJ2-5
V: TRBV6-5
size: few
DNA: TGTGCCAGCAGATACCTAGCGCCGGGCGAGACCCAGTACTTC
CDR3: CASRYLAPGETQYF

D: TRBD1
J: TRBJ2-7
V: TRBV12-3/TRBV12-4
size: many
DNA: TGTGCCAGCAGTCCCCCCCGGGACAGGGATGGAACGGAGCAGTACTTC
CDR3: CASSPPRDRDGTEQYF

D: -
J: TRBJ2-2
V: TRBV20-1
size: few
DNA: TGCAGTGCTAGTGGCGTACCGGAGAACACCGGGGAGCTGTTTTTT
CDR3: CSASGVPENTGELFF

D: -
J: TRBJ1-1
V: TRBV27
size: -
DNA: TGTGCCAGCAGTAACTACCAGACTGCGAACACTGAAGCTTTCTTT
CDR3: CASSNYQTANTEAFF

D: -
J: TRBJ2-5
V: TRBV7-9
size: many
DNA: TGTGCCAGCAGCTTAGAGTGGGGAGAGACCCAGTACTTC
CDR3: CASSLEWGETQYF

D: -
J: TRBJ2-1
V: TRBV5-1
size: -
DNA: TGCGCCAGCAGCTCTATGGTGGGTACTGAGCAGTTCTTC
CDR3: CASSSMVGTEQFF

D: -
J: TRBJ1-2
V: TRBV20-1
size: -
DNA: TGCAGTGCTAGAGCAGGAGCGCAGGGGCTCACCTTC
CDR3: CSARAGAQGLTF

D: -
J: TRBJ2-7
V: TRBV19
size: -
DNA: TGTGCCAGTATGGGCAGTCACTCCTACGAGCAGTACTTC
CDR3: CASMGSHSYEQYF

D: TRBD2
J: TRBJ2-1
V: TRBV11-2
size: few
DNA: TGTGCCAGCAGCACCTTAGCGGGAGGGCCGGGTGAGCAGTTCTTC
CDR3: CASSTLAGGPGEQFF

D: -
J: TRBJ1-1
V: TRBV5-1
size: many
DNA: TGCGCCAGCAGGCTGGAATCTGAAGCTTTCTTT
CDR3: CASRLESEAFF

D: TRBD1
J: TRBJ2-7
V: TRBV20-1
size: -
DNA: TGCAGTGCTAGATCGGACAGGGGGGGAACCTACGAGCAGTACTTC
CDR3: CSARSDRGGTYEQYF

D: -
J: TRBJ1-2
V: TRBV10-3
size: few
DNA: TGTGCCATCAGTGAGTCGGGGAGACGGAATGGCTACACCTTC
CDR3: CAISESGRRNGYTF

D: -
J: TRBJ2-7
V: TRBV14
size: -
DNA: TGTGCCAGCAGCCGGCCGGAGGGGATTTACGAGCAGTACTTC
CDR3: CASSRPEGIYEQYF

D: TRBD2
J: TRBJ2-7
V: TRBV5-5
size: -
DNA: TGTGCCAGCAGCCCCCGCCTAGCGGGAGATTACGAGCAGTACTTC
CDR3: CASSPRLAGDYEQYF

D: TRBD2
J: TRBJ2-2
V: TRBV9
size: -
DNA: TGTGCCAGCAGCGTAGGCGGGGGGGAAAACACCGGGGAGCTGTTTTTT
CDR3: CASSVGGGENTGELFF

D: -
J: TRBJ1-5
V: TRBV12-3/TRBV12-4
size: many
DNA: TGTGCCAGCACCACCGGGGGTAATCAGCCCCAGCATTTT
CDR3: CASTTGGNQPQHF

D: -
J: TRBJ2-7
V: TRBV29-1
size: few
DNA: TGCAGCGTTAAGGGCGGTTCCCGCGAGCAGTACTTC
CDR3: CSVKGGSREQYF

D: TRBD2
J: TRBJ2-7
V: TRBV25-1
size: -
DNA: TGTGCCAGCAGTGTACTAGCGGGGACTACCTACGAGCAGTACTTC
CDR3: CASSVLAGTTYEQYF

D: TRBD1
J: TRBJ2-1
V: TRBV12-3/TRBV12-4
size: -
DNA: TGTGCCAGCACCCCAGGACAAGCTGACAGGGGGCAGTTCTTC
CDR3: CASTPGQADRGQFF

D: -
J: TRBJ2-2
V: TRBV10-1
size: -
DNA: TGCGCCAGCAAGCAGGGTCAGGGCGGGGAGCTGTTTTTT
CDR3: CASKQGQGGELFF

D: -
J: TRBJ1-1
V: TRBV15
size: -
DNA: TGTGCCACCAGCAGAGGCGGGCAGGGAGGCGCTGAAGCTTTCTTT
CDR3: CATSRGGQGGAEAFF

D: TRBD1
J: TRBJ1-6
V: TRBV11-2
size: many
DNA: TGTGCCAGCAGCTTAGGGAGGACAGGGGATACTTCACCCCTCCACTTT
CDR3: CASSLGRTGDTSPLHF

D: -
J: TRBJ2-7
V: TRBV5-1
size: -
DNA: TGCGCCAGAGGCTACCGACGGTCGGACAATAAATACGAGCAGTACTTC
CDR3: CARGYRRSDNKYEQYF